The 9 T cell receptor beta chains reported below all come from one sample, sequenced in a study of T cells after yellow fever vaccination. MiXCR, run by TCRdb on the 5' RACE reads, gives a single entry per CDR3 protein. The table has under 550,000 distinct CDR3 sequences, less than 25% seen once. The sample here was PBMCs, taken approximately 22 days after the first yellow fever vaccination. The receptor set was obtained from a man aged 18 to 35 who received the YFV17D yellow fever vaccine.

This clonotype was found a few times. The CDR3: CASSPTEALYTGELFF. The CDR3 DNA sequence: TGTGCCAGCAGCCCCACCGAGGCCCTGTACACCGGGGAGCTGTTTTTT. The chain combines TRBV11-3 with TRBJ2-2; D is unresolved. Germline lookup yields CDR1 SGHNT and CDR2 YENEEA. Deletions cut 5 bases from V and 3 bases from J, with 16 bases between. The CDR3 covers 16 residues. Supplemented by reference TRBV11-3 and TRBJ2-2, the full variable domain reads EAGVVQSPRYKIIEKKQPVAFWCNPISGHNTLYWYLQNLGQGPELLIRYENEEAVDDSQLPKDRFSAERLKGVDSTLKIQPAELGDSAVYLCASSPTEALYTGELFFGEGSRLTVL.

This chain links TRBV6-5 with TRBJ2-5; no clear D. Trimming cost V 1 base and J 1 base, with 7 bases left between them. Germline lookup yields CDR1 MNHEY and CDR2 SVGAGI. CDR3 length: 14 amino acids. CDR3 sequence: CASSYWQAQETQYF. The CDR3 DNA reads as TGTGCCAGCAGTTACTGGCAGGCCCAAGAGACCCAGTACTTC.

The chain combines TRBV19 with TRBJ2-1; tentatively, D is TRBD1 or TRBD2 (5 bases each). V lost 5 bases to trimming and J lost 0 bases, with 14 bases between them. This CDR3 spans 16 amino acids. Germline CDR1 and CDR2: LNHDA and SQIVND (reference sequence). The CDR3, as DNA: TGTGCCAGTAGTGTGCAGGGACGGAGCTCCTACAATGAGCAGTTCTTC. Translation: CASSVQGRSSYNEQFF.

The chain carries TRBV12-3 or TRBV12-4 and TRBJ2-7; D perhaps matches TRBD1 (6 bases). The CDR3 covers 15 residues. V dropped 2 bases and J dropped 0 bases, with 11 bases sitting between them. The CDR3 DNA reads as TGTGCCAGCAGTTTATTCCCCAGGGGCTCCTACGAGCAGTACGTC. Encoded protein: CASSLFPRGSYEQYV.

The chain joins TRBV29-1 to TRBJ1-1; unclear D gene. Trimming left V 5 bases short and J 1 base short, with 5 bases between. In germline, CDR1 is SQVTM, CDR2 ANQGSEA. The CDR3 sequence is 11 residues long. The CDR3 sequence: CSVWRNTEAFF. CDR3 DNA sequence: TGCAGCGTTTGGAGGAACACTGAAGCTTTCTTT.

This chain connects TRBV3-1 to TRBJ2-2; D remains unclear. V was pared by 5 bases and J by 4 bases, with 20 bases between. Per germline, CDR1 LGHDT and CDR2 YNNKEL (reference sequence). CDR3 length: 17 residues. The DNA of the CDR3 is TGTGCCAGCAGCTCATCGACCGCCGGGTCTTTCACCGGGGAGCTGTTTTTT. Amino acid sequence: CASSSSTAGSFTGELFF.

There are a few counts of this clonotype. The V gene is TRBV7-2, the J gene TRBJ1-1; D uncertain. The CDR3 runs to 15 residues. The germline CDR1 and CDR2 sequences are SGHTA and FQGNSA. With 1 base removed from V and 9 bases from J, the gap between germline ends came to 18 bases. The CDR3 region is CASSLVTNPDAKAFF. The CDR3 DNA reads as TGTGCCAGCAGCTTAGTAACGAACCCGGACGCCAAAGCTTTCTTT.

This clonotype appeared a few times. The J gene is TRBJ1-2, the V gene TRBV3-1; tentatively, D is TRBD1 (6 bases). The CDR3 runs to 14 residues. The V gene lost 4 bases and the J gene lost 6 bases, with 15 bases spanning the gap. Germline assignment: CDR1 LGHDT and CDR2 YNNKEL (reference sequence). CDR3 residues: CASSLTTGSNGYTF. CDR3 DNA: TGTGCCAGCAGCCTAACAACAGGGTCTAATGGCTACACCTTC.

The chain joins TRBV7-6 to TRBJ2-1; D is uncertain. Germline lookup yields CDR1 SGHVS and CDR2 FNYEAQ. This CDR3 region has 17 residues. V was cut by 5 bases and J by 1 base, with 18 bases left in between. The CDR3 sequence: CASSPWGGSTSYNEQFF. The CDR3, as DNA: TGTGCCAGCAGCCCATGGGGTGGCTCAACTTCCTACAATGAGCAGTTCTTC.